What follows are 10 T cell receptor beta chains derived from one specimen sequenced in a study of T cells in Graves' hyperthyroidism and ophthalmopathy. Authors of the study amplified TCR beta CDR3 regions from RNA transcripts. The HTBI primer set was used in a first-round RT-PCR of the TCR CDR3. TCRdb called the multiplex PCR reads again in MiXCR, with one record for every CDR3 protein. The data contain hundreds of thousands of distinct CDR3 sequences, 45% of them singletons. Sequencing was done on a sample of peripheral blood or thyroid tissue (not recorded which). These receptors all stem from an adult man with Graves' disease, either hyperthyroidism or ophthalmopathy (not recorded which).

The chain recombines TRBV2 with TRBJ2-7; no firm D call. The germline V gene has CDR1 SNHLY and CDR2 FYNNEI. With 5 bases removed from V and 2 bases from J, the gap between germline ends came to 13 bases. The CDR3 contains 14 residues. As DNA, the CDR3 is TGTGCCAGCAGTAGCACGACGGCTACCTACGAGCAGTACTTC. Protein: CASSSTTATYEQYF.

The chain uses TRBV10-2 and TRBJ2-5, with a tentative D call TRBD2 (6 bases). Germline values: CDR1 WSHSY, CDR2 SAAADI. The CDR3 extends over 15 amino acids. Deletions cut 6 bases from V and 5 bases from J, with 19 bases between. The CDR3 DNA sequence: TGCGCCAGCAGAGATGGTGGGGGGACGGGGGAGACCCAGTACTTC. Its protein is CASRDGGGTGETQYF.

The chain is built from TRBV7-7 and TRBJ2-5; D tentatively fits TRBD1 or TRBD2 (5 bases each). From germline, CDR1 is SSHAT and CDR2 FNYEAQ (reference sequence). The CDR3 is made up of 15 amino acids. CDR3 loop: CARDHSPGTAETQYF. DNA for the CDR3: TGTGCTAGAGATCACTCCCCCGGGACGGCGGAGACCCAGTACTTC.

V usage is TRBV24-1 and J usage is TRBJ1-2; 7 bases fit TRBD1. The CDR3 loop spans 14 amino acids. V was clipped by 11 bases and J by 6 bases; unmatched bases: 14. Germline lookup yields CDR1 KGHDR and CDR2 SFDVKD. CDR3 DNA sequence: TGTGCCAGCGTTGTCGCAGGGGGTAGCCATGGCTACACCTTC. It is translated as CASVVAGGSHGYTF.

V gene TRBV20-1 combines with J gene TRBJ1-5; D unresolved. Germline loops: CDR1 DFQATT, CDR2 SNEGSKA (reference sequence). V was shortened by 3 bases and J by 10 bases, with 16 bases between the two germline ends. The CDR3 has 13 residues. CDR3 nucleotide sequence: TGCAGTGCTAGGGCGTCAGGATCCGGACCCCAGCATTTT. Protein: CSARASGSGPQHF.

In its sample, this clonotype was seen many times. The V and J genes are TRBV20-1 and TRBJ2-5; D tentatively fits TRBD1 or TRBD2 (5 bases each). This CDR3 has 11 amino acids. The germline V gene has CDR1 DFQATT and CDR2 SNEGSKA (reference sequence). The ends were cut back, 3 bases at V and 5 bases at J, with 7 bases in the middle. In nucleotides, the CDR3 is TGCAGTGCTAGCGGGGCGGAGACCCAGTACTTC. It codes for CSASGAETQYF.

This clonotype was detected many times. This chain connects TRBV2 to TRBJ1-6; 7 bases map to TRBD1. V dropped 6 bases and J dropped 9; count of bases not matched to a gene: 8. Germline values: CDR1 SNHLY, CDR2 FYNNEI. The CDR3 spans 14 residues. The CDR3 DNA follows: TGTGCCAGCAGACACGACAGGGAAAGTTCACCCCTCCACTTT. This translates into CASRHDRESSPLHF.

The CDR3 spells CASSARGPEMNTEAFF. CDR3 nucleotide sequence: TGTGCCAGCAGTGCTAGAGGTCCCGAAATGAACACTGAAGCTTTCTTT. The chain links TRBV11-1 to TRBJ1-1; no reliable D call. The CDR3 totals 16 residues. Trimming pared 6 bases from V and 0 bases from J, leaving 17 bases between. Germline V gives CDR1 SGHAT, CDR2 FQDESV (reference sequence). Looking up the rest from reference TRBV11-1 and TRBJ1-1 gives the full variable domain: EAEVAQSPRYKITEKSQAVAFWCDPISGHATLYWYRQILGQGPELLVQFQDESVVDDSQLPKDRFSAERLKGVDSTLKIQPAELGDSAMYLCASSARGPEMNTEAFFGQGTRLTVV.

V and J are TRBV6-1 and TRBJ1-2, with D unclear. The CDR3 is made up of 14 amino acids. Trimming cost V 6 bases and J 0 bases, with 11 bases left between them. The V gene's germline CDR1 is MNHNS and CDR2 SASEGT. The CDR3, as DNA: TGTGCCAGCAGCTCACCCTCCTCTAACTATGGCTACACCTTC. It codes for CASSSPSSNYGYTF.

The chain uses TRBV7-7 and TRBJ1-5, with D unresolved. V lost 5 bases and J 7 bases, leaving 15 bases between the germline ends. Germline-derived CDR1 and CDR2 are SSHAT and FNYEAQ (reference sequence). CDR3 size: 14 residues. The CDR3 DNA follows: TGTGCCAGCAGCCCAGAGGGTGCAGACCAGCCCCAGCATTTT. Translating it yields CASSPEGADQPQHF.